This is a list of T cell receptor beta chains from one sample in a study of blood T cell repertoires in COVID-19. Measured with immunoSEQ multiplex PCR; TCRdb has only the in-frame clones, and not every one. The data contain 90,000 to 120,000 clones, roughly 81% of them singletons. Sample: peripheral blood. The origin of the receptors is a human donor in a cohort sampled during active COVID-19. CDR3s include the opening cysteine and the closing phenylalanine or tryptophan. The D gene is left open where the match is weak. Part of the rows lack a size; the others show once, few, many or a class for expanded clones.

size: .; V: TRBV5-6; J: TRBJ1-4; D: .; CDR3: CASSFRGMVTNEKLFF; DNA: TGTGCCAGCAGCTTTCGGGGGATGGTTACTAATGAAAAACTGTTTTTT
size: few; V: TRBV19; J: TRBJ1-1; D: TRBD1; CDR3: CASSLTGADTEAFF; DNA: TGTGCCAGTAGCCTGACAGGGGCGGACACTGAAGCTTTCTTT
size: .; V: TRBV27; J: TRBJ2-7; D: TRBD2; CDR3: CASSLSPGTRSYEQYF; DNA: TGTGCCAGCAGTTTATCCCCCGGGACTAGATCCTACGAGCAGTACTTC
size: once; V: TRBV5-4; J: TRBJ2-3; D: .; CDR3: CASSLDRARVRDTQYF; DNA: TGTGCCAGCAGCTTGGATCGAGCCAGAGTCAGGGATACGCAGTATTTT
size: .; V: TRBV11-2; J: TRBJ1-6; D: .; CDR3: CASSYTPDSPLHF; DNA: TGTGCCAGCAGCTATACCCCAGATTCACCCCTCCACTTT
size: .; V: TRBV5-1; J: TRBJ1-2; D: .; CDR3: CASSSGQNYGYTF; DNA: TGCGCCAGCAGCTCGGGACAAAACTATGGCTACACCTTC
size: .; V: TRBV9; J: TRBJ1-1; D: .; CDR3: CASSRDLNTEAFF; DNA: TGTGCCAGCAGTCGTGACTTGAACACTGAAGCTTTCTTT
size: .; V: TRBV10-3; J: TRBJ1-4; D: .; CDR3: CAISPNSEKLFF; DNA: TGTGCCATCAGTCCCAACAGCGAAAAACTGTTTTTT
size: .; V: TRBV6-5; J: TRBJ2-5; D: .; CDR3: CASRRTVRVEETQYF; DNA: TGTGCCAGCCGCCGGACAGTAAGGGTGGAAGAGACCCAGTACTTC
size: .; V: TRBV19; J: TRBJ1-5; D: TRBD1; CDR3: CASSLRQGRTHNQPQHF; DNA: TGTGCCAGTAGCCTCCGACAGGGGCGAACCCACAATCAGCCCCAGCATTTT
size: .; V: TRBV2; J: TRBJ2-3; D: TRBD1; CDR3: CASGGQGISTDTQYF; DNA: TGTGCCAGCGGGGGACAGGGGATAAGCACAGATACGCAGTATTTT
size: .; V: TRBV2; J: TRBJ1-2; D: TRBD1; CDR3: CASSDPGQGYYGYTF; DNA: TGTGCCAGCAGCGATCCGGGACAGGGGTACTATGGCTACACCTTC
size: .; V: TRBV5-1; J: TRBJ1-2; D: .; CDR3: CASSLGGVYGYTF; DNA: TGCGCCAGCAGCTTGGGGGGAGTCTATGGCTACACCTTC
size: .; V: TRBV9; J: TRBJ2-2; D: TRBD1; CDR3: CASSVEGGYNTGELFF; DNA: TGTGCCAGCAGCGTAGAAGGGGGCTATAACACCGGGGAGCTGTTTTTT
size: .; V: TRBV7-9; J: TRBJ2-5; D: .; CDR3: CASSLYPVSYQETQYF; DNA: TGTGCCAGCAGCTTATACCCAGTCTCGTACCAAGAGACCCAGTACTTC
size: .; V: TRBV19; J: TRBJ1-2; D: .; CDR3: CASKDERGSYGYTF; DNA: TGTGCCAGTAAAGATGAGAGAGGCAGCTATGGCTACACCTTC
size: once; V: TRBV5-1; J: TRBJ1-1; D: .; CDR3: CASSLGPRAASNTEAFF; DNA: TGCGCCAGCAGCTTGGGGCCCAGGGCAGCCAGTAACACTGAAGCTTTCTTT
size: .; V: TRBV18; J: TRBJ1-6; D: TRBD1; CDR3: CASSPLDRGLSSYNSPLHF; DNA: TGTGCCAGCTCACCTCTTGACAGGGGACTGAGCTCCTATAATTCACCCCTCCACTTT
size: .; V: TRBV20-1; J: TRBJ1-2; D: .; CDR3: CSAFRSYGYTF; DNA: TGCAGTGCGTTCCGGAGCTATGGCTACACCTTC
size: .; V: TRBV28; J: TRBJ1-2; D: TRBD1; CDR3: CASRGQGGRRYTF; DNA: TGTGCCAGCAGGGGACAGGGGGGGCGGAGGTACACCTTC
size: .; V: TRBV10-2; J: TRBJ2-2; D: .; CDR3: CASNSVGTGELFF; DNA: TGCGCCAGCAATTCTGTCGGCACCGGGGAGCTGTTTTTT
size: .; V: TRBV5-4; J: TRBJ2-1; D: TRBD2; CDR3: CASSLASGSLGNEQFF; DNA: TGTGCCAGCAGCTTGGCTAGCGGGAGCCTTGGTAATGAGCAGTTCTTC
size: .; V: TRBV5-4; J: TRBJ1-2; D: TRBD1; CDR3: CASSPEDREGYTF; DNA: TGTGCCAGCAGCCCTGAGGACAGGGAGGGCTACACCTTC
size: .; V: TRBV2; J: TRBJ1-2; D: .; CDR3: CASSEAGESSGYTF; DNA: TGTGCCAGCAGTGAAGCAGGGGAAAGTAGCGGCTACACCTTC
size: .; V: TRBV4-2; J: TRBJ1-5; D: .; CDR3: CASSQSSGAGGTIF; DNA: TGTGCCAGCAGCCAATCATCGGGAGCAGGAGGAACAATTTTT
size: .; V: TRBV5-4; J: TRBJ2-5; D: .; CDR3: CASSLEQGLYQETQYF; DNA: TGTGCCAGCAGCTTGGAACAGGGTCTATACCAAGAGACCCAGTACTTC
size: .; V: TRBV5-1; J: TRBJ1-2; D: .; CDR3: CASSLTGQILSGYTF; DNA: TGCGCCAGCAGCTTGACTGGACAGATTTTATCCGGCTACACCTTC
size: .; V: TRBV28; J: TRBJ2-3; D: .; CDR3: CASSFPLTSTDTQYF; DNA: TGTGCCAGCAGTTTTCCCCTGACTAGCACAGATACGCAGTATTTT
size: .; V: TRBV18; J: TRBJ2-7; D: .; CDR3: CASSTGQTYEQYF; DNA: TGTGCCAGCTCAACCGGACAGACCTACGAGCAGTACTTC
size: .; V: TRBV10-1; J: TRBJ2-7; D: TRBD1; CDR3: CASSPGTGPSEQYF; DNA: TGCGCCAGCAGTCCCGGGACAGGACCCTCCGAGCAGTACTTC
size: once; V: TRBV11-2; J: TRBJ1-1; D: TRBD1; CDR3: CASSRAGTANTEAFF; DNA: TGTGCCAGCAGCCGGGCCGGGACAGCGAACACTGAAGCTTTCTTT
size: .; V: TRBV11-2; J: TRBJ2-7; D: .; CDR3: CASSLVLGLEQYF; DNA: TGTGCCAGCAGCTTAGTACTGGGGCTCGAGCAGTACTTC
size: .; V: TRBV4-2; J: TRBJ2-7; D: TRBD2; CDR3: CASSHGSGTSGYEQYF; DNA: TGTGCCAGCAGCCATGGATCCGGGACTAGCGGCTACGAGCAGTACTTC
size: .; V: TRBV3-1/TRBV3-2; J: TRBJ2-3; D: .; CDR3: CASSQVSDTQYF; DNA: TGTGCCAGCAGCCAAGTATCAGATACGCAGTATTTT
size: .; V: TRBV19; J: TRBJ1-5; D: .; CDR3: CACTPGTSWQPQHF; DNA: TGTGCCTGCACCCCTGGGACATCTTGGCAGCCCCAGCATTTT
size: few; V: TRBV7-9; J: TRBJ1-6; D: .; CDR3: CASSQAGNSPLHF; DNA: TGTGCCAGCAGCCAGGCAGGCAATTCACCCCTCCACTTT
size: few; V: TRBV4-3; J: TRBJ2-6; D: TRBD2; CDR3: CASSQALAVSGANVLTF; DNA: TGCGCCAGCAGCCAAGCGCTAGCGGTTTCTGGGGCCAACGTCCTGACTTTC
size: .; V: TRBV10-3; J: TRBJ2-7; D: TRBD1; CDR3: CAISDRGQFSPYEQYF; DNA: TGTGCCATCAGTGACAGGGGGCAATTTTCCCCCTACGAGCAGTACTTC
size: .; V: TRBV5-4; J: TRBJ2-2; D: .; CDR3: CASSLGQDHTGELFF; DNA: TGTGCCAGCAGCTTGGGACAGGATCACACCGGGGAGCTGTTTTTT
size: .; V: TRBV5-1; J: TRBJ2-5; D: TRBD2; CDR3: CASSPMGAGGSETQYF; DNA: TGCGCCAGCAGCCCGATGGGGGCGGGAGGAAGCGAGACCCAGTACTTC
size: .; V: TRBV7-3; J: TRBJ2-5; D: .; CDR3: CASSLNSLADQYF; DNA: TGTGCCAGCAGCTTAAATAGTCTAGCAGACCAGTACTTC
size: .; V: TRBV3-1/TRBV3-2; J: TRBJ1-4; D: TRBD1; CDR3: CASRQGATNEKLFF; DNA: TGTGCCAGCAGACAGGGGGCCACTAATGAAAAACTGTTTTTT
size: .; V: TRBV3-1/TRBV3-2; J: TRBJ2-7; D: TRBD2; CDR3: CASSQGLAGGPYEQYF; DNA: TGTGCCAGCAGCCAAGGACTAGCGGGAGGGCCCTACGAGCAGTACTTC
size: .; V: TRBV9; J: TRBJ1-2; D: .; CDR3: CASSRDNPGGYTF; DNA: TGTGCCAGCAGCCGGGACAACCCGGGGGGCTACACCTTC
size: .; V: TRBV7-6; J: TRBJ1-1; D: TRBD1; CDR3: CASSPRQGWETEAFF; DNA: TGTGCCAGCAGCCCCAGACAGGGGTGGGAAACTGAAGCTTTCTTT
size: few; V: TRBV13; J: TRBJ2-2; D: TRBD2; CDR3: CASSWSGGGNTGELFF; DNA: TGTGCCAGCAGCTGGAGCGGGGGCGGTAACACCGGGGAGCTGTTTTTT
size: .; V: TRBV3-1/TRBV3-2; J: TRBJ1-4; D: TRBD1; CDR3: CASSLLRTGSDEKLFF; DNA: TGTGCCAGCAGCCTCCTAAGGACAGGGTCAGATGAAAAACTGTTTTTT
size: once; V: TRBV27; J: TRBJ2-7; D: TRBD2; CDR3: CASSFELAGGKSSYEQYF; DNA: TGTGCCAGCAGTTTTGAACTAGCGGGGGGAAAGAGCTCCTACGAGCAGTACTTC
size: few; V: TRBV9; J: TRBJ2-1; D: .; CDR3: CASSSTDWRSSYNEQFF; DNA: TGTGCCAGCAGCTCGACCGACTGGAGGAGCTCCTACAATGAGCAGTTCTTC
size: .; V: TRBV11-2; J: TRBJ2-7; D: TRBD1; CDR3: CASSGRTGASSYEQYF; DNA: TGTGCCAGCAGCGGACGGACAGGGGCTTCTTCCTACGAGCAGTACTTC
size: .; V: TRBV10-3; J: TRBJ1-5; D: TRBD1; CDR3: CAIRQGADQPQHF; DNA: TGTGCCATCAGACAGGGGGCCGATCAGCCCCAGCATTTT
size: .; V: TRBV5-1; J: TRBJ1-2; D: TRBD1; CDR3: CASSANPGQLNYGYTF; DNA: TGCGCCAGCAGCGCAAACCCGGGACAGCTTAACTATGGCTACACCTTC
size: .; V: TRBV20-1; J: TRBJ2-1; D: TRBD1; CDR3: CSASDPGQGRYNEQFF; DNA: TGCAGTGCTAGTGACCCGGGACAGGGGCGTTACAATGAGCAGTTCTTC
size: .; V: TRBV5-1; J: TRBJ2-1; D: TRBD2; CDR3: CASRLTSGRDNEQFF; DNA: TGCGCCAGCAGGTTGACTAGCGGGAGAGACAATGAGCAGTTCTTC
size: few; V: TRBV9; J: TRBJ1-1; D: .; CDR3: CASSSRGNTEAFF; DNA: TGTGCCAGCTCGTCACGGGGTAACACTGAAGCTTTCTTT
size: .; V: TRBV29-1; J: TRBJ2-3; D: TRBD1; CDR3: CSVVPGQGATDTQYF; DNA: TGCAGCGTAGTGCCCGGACAGGGGGCAACAGATACGCAGTATTTT
size: .; V: TRBV5-8; J: TRBJ1-2; D: TRBD1; CDR3: CASDRALYGYTF; DNA: TGTGCCAGCGACAGGGCCCTCTATGGCTACACCTTC
size: .; V: TRBV29-1; J: TRBJ1-1; D: .; CDR3: CSVVGAVGTEAFF; DNA: TGCAGCGTCGTAGGGGCTGTGGGCACTGAAGCTTTCTTT
size: .; V: TRBV19; J: TRBJ1-1; D: .; CDR3: CASISEAVTEAFF; DNA: TGTGCCAGTATAAGCGAGGCTGTCACTGAAGCTTTCTTT